These T cell receptor beta chains were read from a single sample in a study of beta chain features in type 1 diabetes. Measured with immunoSEQ multiplex PCR; TCRdb has only the in-frame clones, and not every one. The sample gives a few hundred thousand clones, about a sixth of which show up once; approximately 0.086% is in the top ten. The material sequenced was naive CD4+ T cells from blood. These receptors all stem from a man in his thirties or forties with type 1 diabetes. CDR3s include the opening cysteine and the closing phenylalanine or tryptophan. Each record gives: J gene, V gene, CDR3 protein.

J gene: TRBJ2-1
V gene: TRBV25-1
CDR3 protein: CASSEERRGNQQFF

J gene: TRBJ1-4
V gene: TRBV30
CDR3 protein: CAWGTWDEKLFF

J gene: TRBJ2-3
V gene: TRBV29-1
CDR3 protein: CSVEKRDTDTQYF

J gene: TRBJ1-5
V gene: TRBV5-6
CDR3 protein: CASIPGSQFGRPQHF

J gene: TRBJ1-2
V gene: TRBV4-1
CDR3 protein: CASSQDYRGPYGYTF

J gene: TRBJ2-5
V gene: TRBV29-1
CDR3 protein: CSVGAGRETQYF

J gene: TRBJ2-3
V gene: TRBV13
CDR3 protein: CASSRELNTQYF

J gene: TRBJ2-2
V gene: TRBV7-8
CDR3 protein: CASSTSVNTGELFF

J gene: TRBJ1-2
V gene: TRBV7-9
CDR3 protein: CASSLGIQGYTF

J gene: TRBJ2-7
V gene: TRBV27
CDR3 protein: CASSSIDRSYEQYF

J gene: TRBJ2-5
V gene: TRBV29-1
CDR3 protein: CSVEDRQGRETQYF

J gene: TRBJ2-5
V gene: TRBV5-1
CDR3 protein: CASSIGQVVETQYF

J gene: TRBJ2-5
V gene: TRBV18
CDR3 protein: CASSPDRGNQETQYF

J gene: TRBJ2-7
V gene: TRBV7-2
CDR3 protein: CASSLGAETYEQYF

J gene: TRBJ2-5
V gene: TRBV29-1
CDR3 protein: CSVEGRQKETQYF

J gene: TRBJ2-5
V gene: TRBV7-8
CDR3 protein: CASKPGTSRMYQETQYF